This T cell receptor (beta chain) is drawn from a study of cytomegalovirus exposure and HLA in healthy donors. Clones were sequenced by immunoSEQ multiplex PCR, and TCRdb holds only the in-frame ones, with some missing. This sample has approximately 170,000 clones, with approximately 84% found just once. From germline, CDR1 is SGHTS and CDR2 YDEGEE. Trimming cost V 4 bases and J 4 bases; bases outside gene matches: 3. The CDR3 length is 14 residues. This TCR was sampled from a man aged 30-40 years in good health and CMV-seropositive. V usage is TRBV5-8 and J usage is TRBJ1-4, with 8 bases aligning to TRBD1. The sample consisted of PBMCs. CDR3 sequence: CASSPGQGNEKLFF. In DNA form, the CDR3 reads TGTGCCAGCAGCCCTGGACAGGGTAATGAAAAACTGTTTTTT.